Listed below are T cell receptor beta chains from one sample, sequenced in a study of cytomegalovirus exposure and HLA in healthy donors. The repertoire was sequenced with immunoSEQ multiplex PCR; TCRdb's copy has only in-frame clones and lacks some. The table includes about 100,000 clones, about 76% detected once. Sequencing was carried out using PBMCs. All receptors derive from a man aged 40-49 years in good health and CMV-seropositive. Both conserved end residues are part of each CDR3. The D gene is left open where the match is weak. The size entry is marked missing in some rows and otherwise reads once, few, many or a size class.

j_call d_call clone_size v_call cdr3_nt cdr3_aa
TRBJ1-1 TRBD1 once TRBV6-5 TGTGCCAGCAGTTACACCGGGACAGGGGAGGCTTTCTTT CASSYTGTGEAFF
TRBJ2-7 TRBD2 - TRBV5-4 TGTGCCAGCAGCGCCCTGGGGGGGCGGGGGGCCTTCTCCTACGAGCAGTACTTC CASSALGGRGAFSYEQYF
TRBJ2-2 TRBD1 - TRBV7-2 TGTGCCAGCAGCTTATTCGGACAGGGGGTCCCCGGGGAGCTGTTTTTT CASSLFGQGVPGELFF
TRBJ1-2 TRBD1 - TRBV11-2 TGTGCCAGCAGCCCTGGCTTGGGACAGACCTACGATGGCTACACCTTC CASSPGLGQTYDGYTF
TRBJ1-1 - - TRBV5-1 TGCGCCAGCAGCTTGGCCTCAGGGGCGGACACTGAAGCTTTCTTT CASSLASGADTEAFF
TRBJ2-7 TRBD1 - TRBV15 TGTGCCACCAGCAGAGATCCCCTCAGACAGGGGGCCAACGAGCAGTACTTC CATSRDPLRQGANEQYF
TRBJ2-3 - once TRBV18 TGTGCCAGCTCACCAGTCCGTCTCTCCCAACACACAGATACGCAGTATTTT CASSPVRLSQHTDTQYF
TRBJ2-7 - - TRBV28 TGTGCCAGCAGGGGAGAGGGCTACGAGCAGTACTTC CASRGEGYEQYF
TRBJ2-5 TRBD2 - TRBV27 TGTGCCAGCAGGTCCTTGGGGGGGGGAGAAGAGACCCAGTACTTC CASRSLGGGEETQYF
TRBJ2-7 TRBD2 - TRBV5-4 TGTGCCAGCAGCTTTGGCAGGGAGGGCGAGCAGTACTTC CASSFGREGEQYF
TRBJ1-1 - - TRBV7-2 TGTGCCAGCAGCAACAGGGTCGGGAACACTGAAGCTTTCTTT CASSNRVGNTEAFF
TRBJ1-5 - few TRBV27 TGTGCCAGCAGTGAGGGTTACAATCAGCCCCAGCATTTT CASSEGYNQPQHF
TRBJ2-1 TRBD2 - TRBV10-2 TGCGCCAGCAGTGGATCTAGCGGGAGTGCGTATGAGCAGTTCTTC CASSGSSGSAYEQFF
TRBJ2-1 TRBD2 - TRBV15 TGTGCCACCAGCAGAGATGGATCTAGCGGGGTCCGCCAGTTCTTC CATSRDGSSGVRQFF
TRBJ2-7 TRBD1 - TRBV5-1 TGCGCCAGCAGCTGGGCGCAGGGGGAGACCGAGCAGTACTTC CASSWAQGETEQYF
TRBJ2-3 TRBD2 - TRBV6-1 TGTGCCAGCAGTGCGGGACTAGCGGGGGATAATACGCAGTATTTT CASSAGLAGDNTQYF
TRBJ2-6 - once TRBV5-6 TGTGCCAGCAGCTTGGAGCCCACAGGCCTAAGCTCTGGGGCCAACGTCCTGACTTTC CASSLEPTGLSSGANVLTF
TRBJ2-7 TRBD1 - TRBV6-6 TGTGCCAGCAGTTATTCCGGGACAGGGGCCGAGCAGTACTTC CASSYSGTGAEQYF
TRBJ2-1 - - TRBV7-9 TGTGCCAGCAGCCTTCCCCTTAGGGAGAGCTCCTACAATGAGCAGTTCTTC CASSLPLRESSYNEQFF
TRBJ2-4 - - TRBV11-1 TGTGCCAGCAGCGCCCGGGCAGGGCAGCTGGACATTCAGTACTTC CASSARAGQLDIQYF
TRBJ2-3 - - TRBV6-1 TGTGCCAGCAGTGGGACTGGGGGCACAGATACGCAGTATTTT CASSGTGGTDTQYF
TRBJ1-4 TRBD1 - TRBV4-3 TGCGCCAGCAGTCTTAGGGGGCCTAATGAAAAACTGTTTTTT CASSLRGPNEKLFF
TRBJ2-5 TRBD1 - TRBV29-1 TGCAGCGTCGTTTGGACAGGGGGCAGCCAAGAGACCCAGTACTTC CSVVWTGGSQETQYF
TRBJ2-1 TRBD2 - TRBV5-1 TGCGCCAGCAGCGAACTAGCGGGACGGGTCTACAATGAGCAGTTCTTC CASSELAGRVYNEQFF
TRBJ2-7 - once TRBV6-5 TGTGCCAGCAGTGAAGCGATTCGAGAGCAGTACTTC CASSEAIREQYF
TRBJ2-2 TRBD2 - TRBV9 TGTGCCAGCAGCCCTCGGGGTAGCGGGGGGGCATGGTACACCGGGGAGCTGTTTTTT CASSPRGSGGAWYTGELFF
TRBJ1-2 - - TRBV19 TGTGCCAGTACCCCGGGTCCAGCTAACTATGGCTACACCTTC CASTPGPANYGYTF
TRBJ1-6 TRBD1 - TRBV19 TGTGCCAGTCGTACAGGGGGCTCCTATAATTCACCCCTCCACTTT CASRTGGSYNSPLHF
TRBJ2-1 - - TRBV5-1 TGCGCCAGCCAAAGGAGTGGCGCGAGCTCCTACAATGAGCAGTTCTTC CASQRSGASSYNEQFF
TRBJ2-3 TRBD1 - TRBV25-1 TGTGCCAGCAGTGAGGGGACAGTCACAGATACGCAGTATTTT CASSEGTVTDTQYF
TRBJ1-2 - once TRBV29-1 TGCAGCGTTGTGTCAGAGGGAAGGTCGAACTATGGCTACACCTTC CSVVSEGRSNYGYTF
TRBJ2-5 TRBD1 - TRBV9 TGTGCCAGCAGCGTCCACAGGGGACAAGAGACCCAGTACTTC CASSVHRGQETQYF
TRBJ2-6 TRBD2 - TRBV7-2 TGTGCCAGCAGCTGGGGCACTAGCGCCTACTCTGGGGCCAACGTCCTGACTTTC CASSWGTSAYSGANVLTF
TRBJ2-7 TRBD2 - TRBV27 TGTGCCAGCAGTCCCCGGGGGGGCCTGGAGCAGTACTTC CASSPRGGLEQYF
TRBJ2-7 TRBD1 - TRBV7-6 TGTGCCAGCAGCTTAGCTGGGACAGGGATGGGCCGTCGCTACGAGCAGTACTTC CASSLAGTGMGRRYEQYF
TRBJ2-2 - - TRBV27 TGTGCCAGCAGTTTACAGGCGAACACCGGGGAGCTGTTTTTT CASSLQANTGELFF
TRBJ2-7 TRBD1 - TRBV27 TGTGCCAGCAGTTCGGGACAGTCCTTCCTATACGAGCAGTACTTC CASSSGQSFLYEQYF
TRBJ1-1 - - TRBV19 TGTGCCACCGCCCGTGTCAGGGGTTTGAACACTGAAGCTTTCTTT CATARVRGLNTEAFF
TRBJ1-5 TRBD1 few TRBV15 TGTGCCACCAGCAGAGATACAGGGGCCAATCAGCCCCAGCATTTT CATSRDTGANQPQHF
TRBJ2-1 - once TRBV10-2 TGCGCCAGCAGTGATACGCAGGCGCTAAGATACAATGAGCAGTTCTTC CASSDTQALRYNEQFF
TRBJ2-2 - - TRBV20-1 TGCAGTGCTATAGACACCGGGGAGCTGTTTTTT CSAIDTGELFF
TRBJ1-2 - - TRBV28 TGTGCCAGCAGACGATACGGGACACTTAACTATGGCTACACCTTC CASRRYGTLNYGYTF
TRBJ2-7 TRBD1 few TRBV18 TGTGCCAGCTCATCACCCGGGACAGGTGCCTACGAGCAGTACTTC CASSSPGTGAYEQYF
TRBJ2-5 - - TRBV21-1 TGTGCCAGCAGCACTGGGGGACTAGCGGACATGGGGGAGCAGTACTTC CASSTGGLADMGEQYF
TRBJ1-3 TRBD1 - TRBV7-9 TGTGCCAGCAGCTTAGTAGGGACAGGGGCCTCTTTTGGAAACACCATATATTTT CASSLVGTGASFGNTIYF
TRBJ2-7 TRBD2 - TRBV10-3 TGTGCCATCAGTGAAGGGACTAGCGGGGGAATCTCCTACGAGCAGTACTTC CAISEGTSGGISYEQYF
TRBJ2-3 - - TRBV6-6 TGTGCCAGCAGTTATGCGGGGATCACAGATACGCAGTATTTT CASSYAGITDTQYF
TRBJ2-5 TRBD1 - TRBV6-5 TGTGCCAGCAGTAATCGACAGGGGGAGACCCAGTACTTC CASSNRQGETQYF
TRBJ1-1 - - TRBV7-9 TGTGCCAGCAGCTGGACAATGAACACTGAAGCTTTCTTT CASSWTMNTEAFF
TRBJ1-2 - few TRBV4-2 TGTGCCAGCAGCCAAGGCAGGACATACTCTAACTATGGCTACACCTTC CASSQGRTYSNYGYTF